This T cell receptor (beta chain) was identified in a study of Ad26.COV2.S vaccination and SARS-CoV-2 variants. The overall study: Each vaccinee took Ad26.COV2.S intramuscularly, once or twice 56 days apart.

The repertoire was sequenced with immunoSEQ multiplex PCR; TCRdb's copy has only in-frame clones and lacks some. The repertoire holds a few hundred thousand clones, with roughly 91% as singletons. Study-wide points: Spike-specific responses of CD8+ and CD4+ T cells were reported to display substantial breadth after vaccination. Vaccinated and placebo-treated recipients had similar non-spike TCR breadth. Researchers cautioned that TCR breadth and depth analyses may have underestimated total T cell responses.

About this clone: Its antigen is currently unknown.

This sample's treatment: around 19 received Ad26.COV2.S at low or high dose, single or two shots; roughly five received placebo; per-sample allocation not given. Collection of the samples took place on day 63 after the first injection of vaccine or placebo. Germline V CDR1 and CDR2: LNHNV, YYDKDF (reference sequence). V gave up 0 bases and J gave up 3 bases, with 9 bases separating them. The CDR3 has 15 residues. V and J are TRBV15 and TRBJ1-5; D gene ambiguous. This clonotype was obtained from a person between 18 and 65 years old who received the Ad26.COV2.S COVID-19 vaccine or a placebo. The sequencing here drew on peripheral blood, taken in a trial of Ad26.COV2.S vaccine versus placebo. The CDR3 loop reads CATSRDRQDNQPQHF. CDR3 DNA: TGTGCCACCAGCAGAGATCGCCAGGACAATCAGCCCCAGCATTTT.